These 12 T cell receptor beta chains were all obtained from the same sample, sequenced in a study of identical twins. TCRdb reprocessed the 5' RACE reads with MiXCR, giving one entry per CDR3 protein. The data show approximately 600,000 distinct CDR3 sequences, 7.5% to 10% seen once. The same sample was also used in a study of yellow fever vaccine responses in identical twins.

The sample consisted of PBMCs. These TCRs come from a woman between 18 and 29 years old in good health.

This clonotype was picked up many times. Mismatch with germline at one junction end may stem from a read error. The chain recombines TRBV18 with TRBJ2-1; D remains ambiguous. Germline V gene sequence: CDR1 KGHSH, CDR2 LQKENI. The CDR3 runs 11 residues. CDR3 amino acids: CASSSSNEQFF. The CDR3 region has the DNA TGTGCCAGCAGCTCCTCCAATGAGCAGTTCTTC.

The chain joins TRBV5-1 to TRBJ1-5; D perhaps matches TRBD1 (5 bases). The V end was cut by 4 bases, the J end by 2 bases, with 22 bases between. The length of the CDR3 is 18 residues. CDR1 and CDR2 from the germline V gene are SGHRS and YFSETQ. The CDR3 loop is CASSMGPPGPGGNQPQHF. The CDR3 region has the DNA TGCGCCAGCAGCATGGGGCCTCCGGGACCGGGGGGCAATCAGCCCCAGCATTTT.

The table lists this clonotype with many counts. This chain uses TRBV20-1 with TRBJ2-4, with D unresolved. The CDR3 consists of 16 residues. Deletions cut 0 bases from V and 0 bases from J, with 12 bases between. The germline gives CDR1 DFQATT, CDR2 SNEGSKA (reference sequence). CDR3 sequence: CSARDLSGSAKNIQYF. CDR3 nucleotides: TGCAGTGCTAGAGATTTGTCAGGATCAGCCAAAAACATTCAGTACTTC.

The chain carries TRBV5-1 and TRBJ2-7; D may be TRBD2 (6 bases). Between the trimmed V and J ends, which lost 3 bases and 3 bases, there was a span of 10 bases. Germline CDR1 is SGHRS and CDR2 is YFSETQ. The CDR3 contains 13 residues. CDR3 residues: CASSSRTNYEQYF. The CDR3, as DNA: TGCGCCAGCAGCTCGAGGACTAACTACGAGCAGTACTTC.

The sample holds many counts of this clonotype. The rearrangement uses TRBV3-1 and TRBJ2-5; 7 bases are a match to TRBD1. J was trimmed by 4 bases and V by 4 bases; bases with no gene match: 18. The CDR3 sequence is 18 residues long. The germline CDR1 and CDR2 sequences are LGHDT and YNNKEL (reference sequence). The CDR3 DNA reads as TGTGCCAGCAGCCCGCGATCTGAGACAGGGAGAACTTTAGAGACCCAGTACTTC. It codes for CASSPRSETGRTLETQYF.

This chain joins TRBV7-9 and TRBJ2-7, with D tentatively TRBD2 (6 bases). The CDR3 covers 15 residues. In germline, CDR1 is SEHNR, CDR2 FQNEAQ (reference sequence). V was cut by 5 bases and J by 5 bases, with 19 bases left in between. The CDR3 coding sequence is TGTGCCAGCAGCCACACCGGTGGGCGGGGCAACGAGCAGTACTTC. It specifies CASSHTGGRGNEQYF.

This clonotype was observed a few times. The chain uses TRBV4-3 and TRBJ2-1, with 7 bases identical to TRBD1. The CDR3 length is 16 residues. The germline V gene encodes CDR1 LGHNA and CDR2 YSLEER. With V trimmed by 0 bases and J by 1 base, 3 bases remained unmatched. Written as DNA, the CDR3 is TGCGCCAGCAGCCAAGATCGCAGGGGGTCCTACAATGAGCAGTTCTTC. It is translated as CASSQDRRGSYNEQFF.

V usage is TRBV6-5 and J usage is TRBJ2-5, with 8 bases aligning to TRBD2. Trimming at V came to 4 bases and at J to 3 bases, leaving 7 bases not matched to a gene. The CDR3 has 15 residues. Per the germline V gene, CDR1 is MNHEY and CDR2 is SVGAGI. The CDR3 DNA follows: TGTGCCAGCAGTTCCCTCGCGGGGGGTAAAGAGACCCAGTACTTC. Its protein is CASSSLAGGKETQYF.

J is TRBJ2-3 and V is TRBV19; D is unclear. This CDR3 has 14 residues. Germline lookup yields CDR1 LNHDA and CDR2 SQIVND (reference sequence). Trimming pared 5 bases from V and 4 bases from J, leaving 13 bases between. The CDR3 loop is CASSVGGEADTQYF. The CDR3 region has the DNA TGTGCCAGTAGTGTCGGTGGAGAAGCAGATACGCAGTATTTT.

The table lists this clonotype with a few counts. The genes are TRBV4-3 and TRBJ2-3, with 10 bases fitting TRBD2. CDR1 and CDR2 from the germline V gene are LGHNA and YSLEER. The CDR3 extends over 15 amino acids. J lost 4 bases, V lost 3 bases, and 4 bases had no gene match. The CDR3 region has the DNA TGCGCCAGCAGCCACTCCGGGACTAGCGCAGATACGCAGTATTTT. Translated, it gives CASSHSGTSADTQYF.

A few counts support this clonotype. The CDR3 sequence is CASSKNRGYEQYF. DNA of the CDR3: TGCGCCAGCAGCAAAAACAGGGGGTACGAGCAGTACTTC. V and J are TRBV4-3 and TRBJ2-7; 8 nucleotides agree with TRBD1. J was trimmed by 4 bases and V by 5 bases; bases with no gene match: 4. There are 13 residues in the CDR3. Germline V gene lookup returns CDR1 LGHNA and CDR2 YSLEER.

The CDR3 DNA is TGTGCCAGCAGCCAAGGGCCAGCGGGCGAGACCCAGTACTTC. Its protein is CASSQGPAGETQYF. The gene calls are TRBV9 and TRBJ2-5, with D possibly being TRBD2 (6 bases). The CDR3 length is 14 residues. Trimming removed 4 bases at V and 5 bases at J, with 15 bases between. Germline V gene sequence: CDR1 SGDLS, CDR2 YYNGEE.